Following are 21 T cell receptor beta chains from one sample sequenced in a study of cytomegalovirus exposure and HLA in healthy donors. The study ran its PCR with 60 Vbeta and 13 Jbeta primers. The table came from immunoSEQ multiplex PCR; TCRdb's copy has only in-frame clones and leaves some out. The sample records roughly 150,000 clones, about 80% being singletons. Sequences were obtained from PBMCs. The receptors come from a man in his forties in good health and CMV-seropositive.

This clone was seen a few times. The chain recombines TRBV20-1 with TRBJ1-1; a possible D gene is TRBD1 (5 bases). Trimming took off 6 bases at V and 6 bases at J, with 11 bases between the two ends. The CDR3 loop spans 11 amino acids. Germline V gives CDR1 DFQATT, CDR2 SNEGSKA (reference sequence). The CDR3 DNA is TGCAGTGCAGCGGGGGGGGCTGAAGCTTTCTTT. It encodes CSAAGGAEAFF.

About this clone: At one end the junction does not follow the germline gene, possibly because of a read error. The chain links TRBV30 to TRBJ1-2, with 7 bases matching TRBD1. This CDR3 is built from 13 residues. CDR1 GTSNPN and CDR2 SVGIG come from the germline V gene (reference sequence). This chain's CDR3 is CAWGGQPNSGYTF. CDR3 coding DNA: TGTGCCTGGGGGGGACAGCCCAACTCTGGCTACACCTTC.

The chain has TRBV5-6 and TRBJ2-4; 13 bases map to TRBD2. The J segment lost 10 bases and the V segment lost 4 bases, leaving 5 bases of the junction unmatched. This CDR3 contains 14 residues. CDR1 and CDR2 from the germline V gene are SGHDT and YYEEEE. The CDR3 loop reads CASSPGLAGFIQYF. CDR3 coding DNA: TGTGCCAGCAGCCCGGGACTAGCGGGATTTATTCAGTACTTC.

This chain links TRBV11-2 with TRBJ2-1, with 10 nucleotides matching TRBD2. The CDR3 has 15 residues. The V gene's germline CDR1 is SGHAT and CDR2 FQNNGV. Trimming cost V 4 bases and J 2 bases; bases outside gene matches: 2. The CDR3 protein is CASSYTSGTYNEQFF. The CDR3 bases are TGTGCCAGCAGCTATACTAGCGGGACCTACAATGAGCAGTTCTTC.

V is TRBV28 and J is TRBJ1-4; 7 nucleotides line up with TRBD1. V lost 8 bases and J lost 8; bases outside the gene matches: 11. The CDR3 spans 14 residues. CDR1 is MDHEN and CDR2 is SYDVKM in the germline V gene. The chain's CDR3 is CASREGGRGEKLFF. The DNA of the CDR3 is TGTGCCAGCCGGGAAGGGGGCAGGGGGGAAAAACTGTTTTTT.

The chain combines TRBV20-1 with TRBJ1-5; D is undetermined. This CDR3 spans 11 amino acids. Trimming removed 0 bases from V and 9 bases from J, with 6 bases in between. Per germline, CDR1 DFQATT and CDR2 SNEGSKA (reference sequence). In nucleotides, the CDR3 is TGCAGTGCTAGAGATCGGGGGCCCCAGCATTTT. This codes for CSARDRGPQHF.

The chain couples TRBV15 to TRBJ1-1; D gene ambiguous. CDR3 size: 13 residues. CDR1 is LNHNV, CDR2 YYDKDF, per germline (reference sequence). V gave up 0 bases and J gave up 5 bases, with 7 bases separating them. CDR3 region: CATSRDSETEAFF. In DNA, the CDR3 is TGTGCCACCAGCAGAGACTCGGAGACTGAAGCTTTCTTT.

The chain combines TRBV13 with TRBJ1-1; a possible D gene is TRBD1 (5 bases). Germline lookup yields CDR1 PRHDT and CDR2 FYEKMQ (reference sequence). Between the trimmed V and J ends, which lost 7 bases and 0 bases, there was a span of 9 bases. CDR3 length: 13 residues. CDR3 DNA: TGTGCCAGCATTGGGGGGATGAACACTGAAGCTTTCTTT. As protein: CASIGGMNTEAFF.

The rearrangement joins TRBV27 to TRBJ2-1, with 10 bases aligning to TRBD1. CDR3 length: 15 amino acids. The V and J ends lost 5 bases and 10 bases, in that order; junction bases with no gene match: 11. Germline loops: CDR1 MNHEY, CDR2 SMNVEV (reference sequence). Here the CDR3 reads CASSPTGGSIPEQFF. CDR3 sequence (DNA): TGTGCCAGCAGTCCGACAGGGGGCTCCATCCCAGAGCAGTTCTTC.

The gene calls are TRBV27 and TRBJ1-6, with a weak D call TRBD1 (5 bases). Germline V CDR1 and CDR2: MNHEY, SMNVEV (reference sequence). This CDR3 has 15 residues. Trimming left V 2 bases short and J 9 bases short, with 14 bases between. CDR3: CASSLQGFSLSPLHF. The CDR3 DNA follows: TGTGCCAGCAGTTTACAGGGTTTCTCGCTTTCACCCCTCCACTTT.

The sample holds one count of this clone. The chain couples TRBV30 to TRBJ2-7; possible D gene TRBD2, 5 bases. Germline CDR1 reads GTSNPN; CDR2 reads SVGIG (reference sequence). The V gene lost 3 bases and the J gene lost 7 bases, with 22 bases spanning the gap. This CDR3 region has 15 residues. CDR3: CAWSAFGESLGEQYF. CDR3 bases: TGTGCCTGGAGCGCCTTCGGGGAATCCTTAGGGGAGCAGTACTTC. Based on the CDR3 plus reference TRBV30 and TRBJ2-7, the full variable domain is SQTIHQWPATLVQPVGSPLSLECTVEGTSNPNLYWYRQAAGRGLQLLFYSVGIGQISSEVPQNLSASRPQDRQFILSSKKLLLSDSGFYLCAWSAFGESLGEQYFGPGTRLTVT.

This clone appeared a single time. The CDR3 sequence is CASSSRTGENYGYTF. The DNA for the CDR3 is TGTGCCAGCAGCTCTCGGACAGGGGAAAACTATGGCTACACCTTC. The chain recombines TRBV13 with TRBJ1-2; TRBD1 agrees at 9 bases. V lost 4 bases, J lost 2 bases, and 5 bases stayed unmatched. From germline, CDR1 is PRHDT and CDR2 FYEKMQ (reference sequence). The CDR3 has 15 residues.

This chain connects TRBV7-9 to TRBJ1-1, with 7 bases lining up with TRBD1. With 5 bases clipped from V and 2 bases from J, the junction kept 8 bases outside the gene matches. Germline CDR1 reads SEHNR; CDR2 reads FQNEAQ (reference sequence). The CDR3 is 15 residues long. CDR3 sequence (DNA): TGTGCCAGCAGCACCCTACAGGGGCCCAACACTGAAGCTTTCTTT. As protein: CASSTLQGPNTEAFF.

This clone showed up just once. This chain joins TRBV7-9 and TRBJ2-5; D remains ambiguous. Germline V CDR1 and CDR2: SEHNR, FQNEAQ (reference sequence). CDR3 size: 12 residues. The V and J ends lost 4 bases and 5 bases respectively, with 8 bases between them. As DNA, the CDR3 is TGTGCCAGCAGCTCTCCTTTGGAGACCCAGTACTTC. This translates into CASSSPLETQYF.

The CDR3 is CSVALAGSSYEQYF. The DNA of the CDR3 is TGCAGCGTCGCCCTAGCGGGAAGCTCCTACGAGCAGTACTTC. The chain has TRBV29-1 and TRBJ2-7; 9 positions match TRBD2. The trim removed 6 bases at V and 0 bases at J, leaving 6 bases unmatched. Germline V gene data show CDR1 as SQVTM and CDR2 as ANQGSEA. The CDR3 extends over 14 amino acids.

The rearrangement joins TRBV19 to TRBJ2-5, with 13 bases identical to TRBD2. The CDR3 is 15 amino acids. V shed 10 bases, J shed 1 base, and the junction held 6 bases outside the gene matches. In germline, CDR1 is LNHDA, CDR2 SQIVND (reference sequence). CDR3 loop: CATTGTSGTQETQYF. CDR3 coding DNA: TGTGCCACCACCGGGACTAGCGGGACCCAAGAGACCCAGTACTTC.

CDR3 loop: CASSKTALNTEAFF. The CDR3 coding sequence is TGTGCCAGCAGTAAGACAGCTCTGAACACTGAAGCTTTCTTT. This rearrangement joins TRBV6-5 to TRBJ1-1; possibly TRBD1 for D (5 bases). Per the germline V gene, CDR1 is MNHEY and CDR2 is SVGAGI. V gave up 5 bases and J gave up 0 bases, with 10 bases separating them. The CDR3 extends over 14 amino acids.

The CDR3, as DNA: TGCGCCAGCAGCACGGGACTAGCGGGAGGGAATACGCAGTATTTT. Its protein is CASSTGLAGGNTQYF. This chain joins TRBV5-1 and TRBJ2-3; 16 positions agree with TRBD2. The CDR3 spans 15 residues. Germline CDR1 SGHRS, CDR2 YFSETQ. Trimming removed 4 bases from V and 7 bases from J; junction bases left unmatched: 3.

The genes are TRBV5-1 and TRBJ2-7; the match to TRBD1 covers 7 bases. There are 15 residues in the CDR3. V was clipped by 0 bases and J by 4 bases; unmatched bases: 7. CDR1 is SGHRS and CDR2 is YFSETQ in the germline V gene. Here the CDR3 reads CASSLGQGIFYEQYF. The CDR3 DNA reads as TGCGCCAGCAGCTTGGGACAGGGTATCTTTTACGAGCAGTACTTC.

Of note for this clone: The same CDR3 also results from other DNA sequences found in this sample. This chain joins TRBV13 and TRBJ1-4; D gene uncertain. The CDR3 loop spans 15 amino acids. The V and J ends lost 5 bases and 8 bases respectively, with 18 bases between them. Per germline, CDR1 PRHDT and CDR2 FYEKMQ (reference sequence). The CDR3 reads CASSLPGESGEKLFF. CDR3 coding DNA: TGTGCCAGCAGCCTACCCGGGGAGAGTGGAGAAAAACTGTTTTTT.

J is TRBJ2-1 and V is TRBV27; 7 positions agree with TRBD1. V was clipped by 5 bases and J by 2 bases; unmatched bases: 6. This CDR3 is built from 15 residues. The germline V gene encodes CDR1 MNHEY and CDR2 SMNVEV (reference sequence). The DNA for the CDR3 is TGTGCCAGCAGTCCCCGGGGACAGACCTACAATGAGCAGTTCTTC. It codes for CASSPRGQTYNEQFF.